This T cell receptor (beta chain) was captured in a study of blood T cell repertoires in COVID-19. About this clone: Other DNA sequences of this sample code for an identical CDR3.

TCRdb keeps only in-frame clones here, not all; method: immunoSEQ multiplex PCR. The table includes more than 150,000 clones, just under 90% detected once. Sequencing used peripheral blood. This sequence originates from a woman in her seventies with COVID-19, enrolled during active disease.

The CDR3 spells CASSGQGGNQPQHF. The CDR3 DNA follows: TGTGCCAGTAGCGGACAGGGAGGTAATCAGCCCCAGCATTTT. The rearrangement joins TRBV19 to TRBJ1-5; TRBD1 agrees at 8 bases. The germline V gene has CDR1 LNHDA and CDR2 SQIVND (reference sequence). After removal of 6 bases from V and 4 bases from J, the junction contained 5 bases not matched to a gene. The CDR3 has 14 residues.